This TCR beta chain was observed in a study of T-cell reconstitution after alpha-beta-depleted transplantation in children. During its preparation, the TCRbeta library received unique molecular identifiers. TCRdb re-analysed the PCR reads in MiXCR, keeping a single row per CDR3 protein. This repertoire shows almost 400,000 distinct CDR3 sequences, about 20% found once; its top ten account for around 4%. This clonotype came up many times. Sequencing used PBMCs from the stem cell graft donor, obtained from the stem cell graft. This sequence originates from a human donor who donated a stem cell graft to a child with acute myeloid leukemia.

The CDR3 bases are TGTGCCAGCAGTTCAGCCCCCCCGGGACAGGGAATCTACGAGCAGTACTTC. Its translation is CASSSAPPGQGIYEQYF. The chain couples TRBV27 to TRBJ2-7; 9 nucleotides agree with TRBD1. V shed 4 bases and J 3 bases; nucleotides not matched to a gene: 13. The CDR3 runs 17 residues. Germline V gene lookup returns CDR1 MNHEY and CDR2 SMNVEV (reference sequence).